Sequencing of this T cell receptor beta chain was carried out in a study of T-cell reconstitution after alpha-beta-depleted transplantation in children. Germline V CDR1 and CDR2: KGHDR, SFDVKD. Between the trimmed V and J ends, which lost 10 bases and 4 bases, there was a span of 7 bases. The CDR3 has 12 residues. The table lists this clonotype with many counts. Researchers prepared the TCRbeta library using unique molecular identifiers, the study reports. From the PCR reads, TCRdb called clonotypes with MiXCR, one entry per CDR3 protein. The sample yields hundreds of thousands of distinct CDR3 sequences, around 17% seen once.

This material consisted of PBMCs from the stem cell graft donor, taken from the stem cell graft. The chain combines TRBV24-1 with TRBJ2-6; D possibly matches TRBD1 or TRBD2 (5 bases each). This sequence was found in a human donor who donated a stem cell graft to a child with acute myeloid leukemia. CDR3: CATGTGANVLTF. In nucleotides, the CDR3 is TGTGCCACTGGGACCGGGGCCAACGTCCTGACTTTC.